A selection of T cell receptor beta chains follows, all from one sample in a study of cytomegalovirus exposure and HLA in healthy donors. Profiling relied on immunoSEQ multiplex PCR, and the TCRdb table lists in-frame clones only, not all of them. The sample shows fewer than 250,000 clones, around 79% of them seen only once. Input material: PBMCs. The source of these receptors is a male donor in good health and CMV-seropositive. Both conserved end residues are trimmed from each CDR3. The order of the fields is V gene, CDR3 protein.

>TRBV9
ASSPLGAGANVLT
>TRBV2
ASIIDNPGVAGELF
>TRBV4-1
ASSQLWTGDGYT
>TRBV5-5
ASSSTDTGAYEQY
>TRBV2
ASSEWAEMARIYGYT
>TRBV27
ASSLAGAYEQY
>TRBV7-9
ASSLTGGGYT
>TRBV27
ASRLSGGYGYT
>TRBV12-5
ASGLSGSMDTQY
>TRBV27
ASSLFREAYEQY
>TRBV7-2
ATAAGLGTDTQY
>TRBV30
AWIQGQAYGYT
>TRBV9
ASSSLPGNTEAF
>TRBV13
ASSLGGNSPLH
>TRBV19
ASSIAPRDRADADTDTQY
>TRBV29-1
SVLSREEAF
>TRBV2
ASSVTGGGTGELF
>TRBV6-5
ASQPSVGDSYEQY
>TRBV11-1
ASTLDYGGYEQY
>TRBV5-1
ASSHGQSNEKLF
>TRBV5-4
ASSGTGQGREKLF
>TRBV14
ARAGVRADTQY
>TRBV6-6
ASRQGIAYTQY
>TRBV2
ASSGEFYGYT
>TRBV15
ATSKGLAGDEQF
>TRBV7-9
SSSWHGAEELF
>TRBV7-3
ASSLTGGQTYEQY
>TRBV5-1
ASSPGERNELF
>TRBV28
ASGQGVGEKLF
>TRBV7-2
ASSLVASNTIY
>TRBV18
ASSPRNQGSGGYT
>TRBV11-2
ASSRGLAGGQGQY
>TRBV7-2
ASSLQETQY
>TRBV5-1
ASSRTADSGNTIY
>TRBV9
ASSVDTGTPNEKLF
>TRBV6-5
ASLSQVLGYT
>TRBV5-5
ASSLGLAVANTGELF
>TRBV11-2
ASRRAGGSGNTIY
>TRBV6-5
ASSYSGTGLYGYT
>TRBV7-3
ASKAGASTDTQY
>TRBV4-3
ASSQDSWSSLEQY
>TRBV4-3
ASSQVPGSPYEQY
>TRBV7-3
ASSPEGYTQY
>TRBV4-1
ASSPGQGHNYGYT
>TRBV4-2
ASSQDSGIQETQY
>TRBV29-1
SVVLALNSGANVLT
>TRBV29-1
SVDPGNTEAF
>TRBV7-7
ASSPSATDTQY
>TRBV28
ASSFVAGGPNTGELF
>TRBV9
ASSFWGQVPISGANVLT
>TRBV30
AWMQGHNTEAF
>TRBV7-9
ASSLANSYEQY
>TRBV29-1
SVVATGTGDYEQY
>TRBV7-9
ASRKGGEETGELF